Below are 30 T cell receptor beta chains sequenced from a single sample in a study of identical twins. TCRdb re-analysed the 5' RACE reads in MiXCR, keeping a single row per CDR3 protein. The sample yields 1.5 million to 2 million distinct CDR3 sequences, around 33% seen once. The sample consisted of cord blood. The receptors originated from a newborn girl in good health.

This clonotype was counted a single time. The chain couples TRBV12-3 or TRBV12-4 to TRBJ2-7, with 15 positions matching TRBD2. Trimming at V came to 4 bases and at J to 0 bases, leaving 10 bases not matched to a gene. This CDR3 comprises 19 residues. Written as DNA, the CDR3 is TGTGCCAGCAGTTCCTTCCCCGGGACTAGCGGGAGGACCTCCTACGAGCAGTACTTC. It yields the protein CASSSFPGTSGRTSYEQYF.

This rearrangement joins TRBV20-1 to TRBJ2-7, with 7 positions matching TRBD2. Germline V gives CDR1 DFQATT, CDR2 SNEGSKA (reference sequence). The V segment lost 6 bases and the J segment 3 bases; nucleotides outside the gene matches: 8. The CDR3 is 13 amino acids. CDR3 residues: CSATGTTFYEQYF. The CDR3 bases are TGCAGTGCGACCGGGACTACCTTCTACGAGCAGTACTTC.

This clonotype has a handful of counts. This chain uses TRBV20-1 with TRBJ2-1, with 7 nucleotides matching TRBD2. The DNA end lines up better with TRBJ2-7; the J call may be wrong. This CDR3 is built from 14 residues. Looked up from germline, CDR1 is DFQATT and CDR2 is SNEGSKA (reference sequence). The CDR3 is CSARGLADYNEQYF. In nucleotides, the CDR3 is TGCAGTGCTAGGGGGCTAGCGGACTACAATGAGCAGTACTTC.

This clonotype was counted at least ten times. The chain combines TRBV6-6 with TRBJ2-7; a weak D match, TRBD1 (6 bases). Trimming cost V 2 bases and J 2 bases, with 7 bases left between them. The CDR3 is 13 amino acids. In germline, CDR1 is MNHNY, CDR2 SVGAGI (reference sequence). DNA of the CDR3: TGTGCCAGCAGTTACGGGACAACCTACGAGCAGTACTTC. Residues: CASSYGTTYEQYF.

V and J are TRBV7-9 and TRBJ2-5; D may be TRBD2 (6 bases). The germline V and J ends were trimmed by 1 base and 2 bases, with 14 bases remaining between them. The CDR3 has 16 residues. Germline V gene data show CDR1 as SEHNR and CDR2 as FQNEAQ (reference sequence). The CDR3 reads CASSLVNLAGQETQYF. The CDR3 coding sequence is TGTGCCAGCAGCTTAGTCAACTTGGCGGGGCAAGAGACCCAGTACTTC.

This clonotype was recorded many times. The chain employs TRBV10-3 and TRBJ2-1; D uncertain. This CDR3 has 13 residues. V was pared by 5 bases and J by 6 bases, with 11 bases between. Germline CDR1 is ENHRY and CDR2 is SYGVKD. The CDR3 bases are TGTGCCATCAGTTTTGCCTTGGGCAATGAGCAGTTCTTC. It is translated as CAISFALGNEQFF.

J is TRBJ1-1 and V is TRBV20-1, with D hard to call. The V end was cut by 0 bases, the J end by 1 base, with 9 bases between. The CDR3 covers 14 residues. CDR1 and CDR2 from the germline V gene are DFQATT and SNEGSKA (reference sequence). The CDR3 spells CSARDRGGNTEAFF. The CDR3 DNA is TGCAGTGCTAGAGATCGAGGAGGGAACACTGAAGCTTTCTTT.

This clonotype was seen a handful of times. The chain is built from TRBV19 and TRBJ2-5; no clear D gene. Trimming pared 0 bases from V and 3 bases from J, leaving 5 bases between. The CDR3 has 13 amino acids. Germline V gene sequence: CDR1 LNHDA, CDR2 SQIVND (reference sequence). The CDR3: CASSIDQEETQYF. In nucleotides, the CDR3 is TGTGCCAGTAGTATAGATCAGGAAGAGACCCAGTACTTC.

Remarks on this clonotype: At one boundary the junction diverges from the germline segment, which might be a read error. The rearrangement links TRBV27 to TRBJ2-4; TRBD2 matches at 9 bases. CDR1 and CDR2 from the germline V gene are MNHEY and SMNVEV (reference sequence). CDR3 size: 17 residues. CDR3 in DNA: TGTGCCAGCAGTTTGGCCTCTAGCGGGACAGCCAAAAACACTCAGTACTTC. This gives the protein CASSLASSGTAKNTQYF.

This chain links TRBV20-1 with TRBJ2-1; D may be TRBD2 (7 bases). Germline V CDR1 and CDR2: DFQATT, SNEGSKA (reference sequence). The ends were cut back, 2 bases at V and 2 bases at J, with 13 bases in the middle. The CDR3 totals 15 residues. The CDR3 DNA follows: TGCAGTGCTAGACGGGTGGGGGGGCCCTACAATGAGCAGTTCTTC. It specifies CSARRVGGPYNEQFF.

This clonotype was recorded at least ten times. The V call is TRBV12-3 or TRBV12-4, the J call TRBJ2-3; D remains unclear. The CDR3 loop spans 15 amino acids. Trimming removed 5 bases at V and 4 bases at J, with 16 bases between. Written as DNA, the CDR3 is TGTGCCAGCAGTCCGCGCTCATCGCCCGCAGATACGCAGTATTTT. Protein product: CASSPRSSPADTQYF.

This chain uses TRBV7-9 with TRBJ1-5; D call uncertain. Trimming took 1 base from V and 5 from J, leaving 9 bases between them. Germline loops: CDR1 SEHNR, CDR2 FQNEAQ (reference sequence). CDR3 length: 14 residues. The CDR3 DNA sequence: TGTGCCAGCAGCTTAGGAGGGAAGCATCAGCCCCAGCATTTT. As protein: CASSLGGKHQPQHF.

CDR3 residues: CASSLSFPTGGLVETQYF. CDR3 nucleotide sequence: TGTGCCAGCAGTTTAAGTTTCCCTACAGGGGGCCTCGTTGAGACCCAGTACTTC. This sequence joins TRBV12-3 or TRBV12-4 and TRBJ2-5; TRBD1 matches at 9 bases. V gave up 2 bases and J gave up 5 bases; unmatched junction bases: 15. This CDR3 has 18 amino acids.

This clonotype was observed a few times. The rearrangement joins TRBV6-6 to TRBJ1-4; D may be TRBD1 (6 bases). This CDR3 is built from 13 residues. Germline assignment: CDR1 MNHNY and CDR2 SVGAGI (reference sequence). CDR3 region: CALRGSQGEKLFF. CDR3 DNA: TGTGCGCTCCGCGGCTCCCAGGGGGAAAAACTGTTTTTT.

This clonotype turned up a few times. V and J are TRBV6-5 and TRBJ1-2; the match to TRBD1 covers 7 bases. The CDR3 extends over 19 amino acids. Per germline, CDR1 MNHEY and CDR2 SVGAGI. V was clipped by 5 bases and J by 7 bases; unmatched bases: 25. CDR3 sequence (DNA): TGTGCCAGCAGTCTCTCGGGGCTCCGACTCCGACAGGGAGCCCCTGGCTACACCTTC. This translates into CASSLSGLRLRQGAPGYTF.

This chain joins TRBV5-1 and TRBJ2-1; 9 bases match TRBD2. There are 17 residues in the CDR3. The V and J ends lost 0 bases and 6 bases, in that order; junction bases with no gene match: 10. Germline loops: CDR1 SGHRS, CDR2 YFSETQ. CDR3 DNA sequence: TGCGCCAGCAGCTTGGTTTTCGGCGGGAGGGCCTCCAATGAGCAGTTCTTC. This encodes CASSLVFGGRASNEQFF.

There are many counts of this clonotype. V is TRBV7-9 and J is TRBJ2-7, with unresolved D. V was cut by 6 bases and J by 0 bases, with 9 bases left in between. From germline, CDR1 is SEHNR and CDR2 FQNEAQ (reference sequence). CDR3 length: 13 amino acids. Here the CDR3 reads CASSLRDSYEQYF. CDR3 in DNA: TGTGCCAGCAGTTTAAGGGACTCCTACGAGCAGTACTTC.

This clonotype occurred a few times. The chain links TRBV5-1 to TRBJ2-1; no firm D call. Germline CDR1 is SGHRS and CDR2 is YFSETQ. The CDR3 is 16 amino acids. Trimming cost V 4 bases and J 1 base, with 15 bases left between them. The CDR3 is CASSPSPPLSYNEQFF. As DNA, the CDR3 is TGCGCCAGCAGCCCCTCTCCCCCCCTTTCCTACAATGAGCAGTTCTTC.

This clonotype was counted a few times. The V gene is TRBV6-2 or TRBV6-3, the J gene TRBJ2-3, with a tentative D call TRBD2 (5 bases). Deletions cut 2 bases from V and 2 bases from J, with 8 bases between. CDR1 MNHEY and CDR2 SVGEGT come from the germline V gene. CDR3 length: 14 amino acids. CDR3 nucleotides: TGTGCCAGCAGTTACCAGCGGCTCACAGATACGCAGTATTTT. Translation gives CASSYQRLTDTQYF.

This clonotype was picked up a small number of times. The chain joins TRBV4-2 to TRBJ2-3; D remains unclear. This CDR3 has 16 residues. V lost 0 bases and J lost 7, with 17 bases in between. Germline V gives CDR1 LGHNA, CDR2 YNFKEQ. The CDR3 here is CASSQDGAVGIYTQYF. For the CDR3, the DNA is TGTGCCAGCAGCCAAGACGGCGCGGTTGGTATTTATACGCAGTATTTT.

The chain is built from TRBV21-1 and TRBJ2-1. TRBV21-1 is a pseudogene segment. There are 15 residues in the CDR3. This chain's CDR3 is CASSKGQSSYNEQFF. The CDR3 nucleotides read TGTGCCAGCAGCAAAGGTCAGAGCTCCTACAATGAGCAGTTCTTC.

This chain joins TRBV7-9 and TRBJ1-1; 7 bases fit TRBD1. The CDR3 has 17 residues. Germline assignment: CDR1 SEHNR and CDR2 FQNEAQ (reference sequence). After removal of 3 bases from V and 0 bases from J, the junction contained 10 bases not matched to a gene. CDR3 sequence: CASSFRGGSALNTEAFF. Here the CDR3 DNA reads TGTGCCAGCAGCTTCAGGGGGGGGTCGGCGCTGAACACTGAAGCTTTCTTT.

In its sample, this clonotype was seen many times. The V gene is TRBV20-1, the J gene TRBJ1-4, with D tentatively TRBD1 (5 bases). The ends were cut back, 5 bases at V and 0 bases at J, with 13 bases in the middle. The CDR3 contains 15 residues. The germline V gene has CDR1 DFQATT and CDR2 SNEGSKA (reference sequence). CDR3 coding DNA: TGCAGTGCTGGCCAGGGACCTGCAACTAATGAAAAACTGTTTTTT. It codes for CSAGQGPATNEKLFF.

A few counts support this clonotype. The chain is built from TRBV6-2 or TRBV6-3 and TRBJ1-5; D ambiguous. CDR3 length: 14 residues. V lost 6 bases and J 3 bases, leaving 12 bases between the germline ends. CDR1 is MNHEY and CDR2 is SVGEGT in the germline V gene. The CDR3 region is CASSLRAVNQPQHF. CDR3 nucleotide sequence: TGTGCCAGCAGCCTTAGGGCTGTCAATCAGCCCCAGCATTTT.

This CDR3 is CASSQVPLDTQYF. The CDR3 region has the DNA TGTGCCAGCAGCCAAGTTCCGCTAGATACGCAGTATTTT. V and J are TRBV3-1 and TRBJ2-3, with D unclear. The CDR3 extends over 13 amino acids. The ends were cut back, 1 base at V and 5 bases at J, with 7 bases in the middle. Germline-derived CDR1 and CDR2 are LGHDT and YNNKEL (reference sequence).

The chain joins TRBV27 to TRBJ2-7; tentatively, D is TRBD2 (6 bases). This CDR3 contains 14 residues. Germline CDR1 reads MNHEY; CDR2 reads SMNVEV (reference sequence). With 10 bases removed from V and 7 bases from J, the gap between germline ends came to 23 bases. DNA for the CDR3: TGTGCCACCTCAAAGGGACTCCACTACAATGAGCAGTACTTC. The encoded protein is CATSKGLHYNEQYF.

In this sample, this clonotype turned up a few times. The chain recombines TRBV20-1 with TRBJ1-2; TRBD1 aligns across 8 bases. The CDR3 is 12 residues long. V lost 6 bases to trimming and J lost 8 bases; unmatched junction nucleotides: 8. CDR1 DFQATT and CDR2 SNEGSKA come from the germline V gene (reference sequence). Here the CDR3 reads CSAWDRSRGYTF. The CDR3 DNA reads TGCAGTGCCTGGGACAGGTCGCGGGGCTACACCTTC.

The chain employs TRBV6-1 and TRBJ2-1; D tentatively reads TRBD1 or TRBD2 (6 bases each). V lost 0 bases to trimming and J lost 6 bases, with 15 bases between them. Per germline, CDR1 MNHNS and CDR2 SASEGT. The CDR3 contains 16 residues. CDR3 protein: CASSEAGASVGNEQFF. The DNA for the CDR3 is TGTGCCAGCAGTGAAGCGGGGGCTAGCGTGGGCAATGAGCAGTTCTTC.

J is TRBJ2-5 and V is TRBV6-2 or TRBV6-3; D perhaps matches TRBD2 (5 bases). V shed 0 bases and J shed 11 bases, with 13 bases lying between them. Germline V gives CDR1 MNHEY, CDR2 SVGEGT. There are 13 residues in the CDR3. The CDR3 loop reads CASSYSNPREQYF. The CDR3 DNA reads TGTGCCAGCAGTTACTCGAATCCGAGGGAGCAGTACTTC.

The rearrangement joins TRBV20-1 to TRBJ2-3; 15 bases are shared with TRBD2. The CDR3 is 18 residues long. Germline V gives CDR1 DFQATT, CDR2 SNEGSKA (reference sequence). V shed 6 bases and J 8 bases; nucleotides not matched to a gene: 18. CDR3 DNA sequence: TGCAGTGCCCAGGGACTAGCGGGGGGACACTCTTCCATTGGTACGCAGTATTTT. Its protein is CSAQGLAGGHSSIGTQYF.